The T cell receptor (beta chain) described here comes from a study of control samples from healthy donors and cancer patients. The data were produced by immunoSEQ multiplex PCR, yet TCRdb's version contains in-frame clones alone and is incomplete. The sample has around 170,000 clones, 80% to 95% seen once. The germline CDR1 and CDR2 sequences are SQVTM and ANQGSEA. The CDR3 consists of 11 residues. Trimming cost V 7 bases and J 9 bases; bases outside gene matches: 5. The V gene is TRBV29-1, the J gene TRBJ1-3, with 8 positions matching TRBD1. The sequence was collected from a woman aged 30 to 39 in good health. Material for sequencing was blood. The CDR3 sequence: CSALQGGTIYF. DNA of the CDR3: TGCAGCGCCCTACAGGGGGGCACCATATATTTT.